The clone carrying this T cell receptor beta chain turned up a few times. The antigen is undetermined. 60 Vbeta and 13 Jbeta primers were used in PCR. Method: immunoSEQ multiplex PCR; TCRdb's copy keeps in-frame clones and lacks some. This table holds 200,000 to 250,000 clones, about 74% found once. The data originate from a study of cytomegalovirus exposure and HLA in healthy donors. General study points: Being indistinguishable, some V segments were excluded, TRBV6-2 and TRBV6-3 among them.

The CDR3 contains 12 residues. Germline V gives CDR1 MDHEN, CDR2 SYDVKM. Trimming shortened V by 5 bases and J by 2 bases, and 6 bases separated the two germline ends. Though probably carrying unrecorded immune exposures, donors were nominally healthy at sampling. The sample taken for sequencing was PBMCs. This clonotype was obtained from a woman aged 30 to 39 in good health and CMV-seronegative. The genes are TRBV28 and TRBJ1-2; D possibly corresponds to TRBD1 (5 bases). DNA for the CDR3: TGTGCCAGCAGTGGGGCAAACTATGGCTACACCTTC. It is translated as CASSGANYGYTF.